This entry concerns a single T cell receptor (beta chain). Antigen specificity is unknown. The sample providers were healthy Caucasian people from Russia, aged roughly 6 to 90. The CDR3 runs to 14 residues. V was pared by 3 bases and J by 1 base, with 10 bases between. Germline loops: CDR1 DFQATT, CDR2 SNEGSKA (reference sequence). The record originates from a study of blood T cells in healthy people across ages. Study observations and caveats: CMV status of donors was not determined, possibly confounding expanded clonotype changes. Diversity estimates from one million T cells were considered underestimates. With age, beta diversity per million T cells declined roughly linearly, significantly by 40.

PCR was performed a second time for about 6 to 12 cycles using a sample-barcoded 5' primer and a J-beta primer mix. TCRdb reprocessed the 5' RACE reads with MiXCR, giving one entry per CDR3 protein. In the table there are hundreds of thousands of distinct CDR3 sequences, around 62% of which are singletons. The specimen sequenced was blood. The sequence came from a man between 25 and 39 years old in good health. J is TRBJ1-5 and V is TRBV20-1; the D is unclear. The CDR3 nucleotides are TGCAGTGCTAGGGGCGGAACCAGCAATCAGCCCCAGCATTTT. Translating gives CSARGGTSNQPQHF.